The 5 T cell receptor beta chains presented below share a single source sample, sequenced in a study of blood T cells in healthy people across ages. A second PCR, run for about 7 to 12 cycles, used a sample-barcoded 5' primer plus a J-beta primer mix. MiXCR was run by TCRdb on the 5' RACE reads, yielding one entry per CDR3 protein. The sample yields 750,000 to 950,000 distinct CDR3 sequences, roughly 28% seen once. These sequences were also reported in another study, on T cells of mothers and their children.

The sequenced material came from blood. The receptors here all came from a woman aged 40 to 55 in good health.

The chain links TRBV4-3 to TRBJ2-2, with unresolved D. V gave up 0 bases and J gave up 6 bases, with 8 bases separating them. The CDR3 is 14 residues long. The germline CDR1 and CDR2 sequences are LGHNA and YSLEER. The CDR3 spells CASSQDLDPGELFF. CDR3 nucleotides: TGCGCCAGCAGCCAAGATCTTGACCCCGGGGAGCTGTTTTTT.

Regarding this clonotype: An end of the junction does not agree with germline; a read error may underlie this. The chain links TRBV2 to TRBJ1-5; D is uncertain. The germline CDR1 and CDR2 sequences are SNHLY and FYNNEI. The CDR3 covers 12 residues. This CDR3 reads CTSSDSNQPQHF. The CDR3 DNA sequence: TGTACCAGCAGTGACAGCAATCAGCCCCAGCATTTT. The full variable domain, with the rest looked up from reference TRBV2 and TRBJ1-5, is EPEVTQTPSHQVTQMGQEVILRCVPISNHLYFYWYRQILGQKVEFLVSFYNNEISEKSEIFDDQFSVERPDGSNFTLKIRSTKLEDSAMYFCTSSDSNQPQHFGDGTRLSIL.

This clonotype was seen at least ten times. The V gene is TRBV18, the J gene TRBJ1-5; D remains ambiguous. Germline V gene lookup returns CDR1 KGHSH and CDR2 LQKENI. This CDR3 has 14 amino acids. Deletions cut 5 bases from V and 3 bases from J, with 11 bases between. CDR3 DNA: TGTGCCAGCTCATCGGACCGAAACAATCAGCCCCAGCATTTT. Translating it yields CASSSDRNNQPQHF.

The J gene is TRBJ1-2, the V gene TRBV28; 12 bases are a match to TRBD1. Germline CDR1 is MDHEN and CDR2 is SYDVKM. J lost 8 bases, V lost 5 bases, and 21 bases had no gene match. The CDR3 is 19 amino acids. The CDR3 DNA is TGTGCCAGCAGTCCGGGACAGGGGGCGAAAAAACCGCCTCGATGGGGCTACACCTTC. This encodes CASSPGQGAKKPPRWGYTF.

This clonotype turned up a few times. The chain couples TRBV5-1 to TRBJ1-1; 8 nucleotides match TRBD1. CDR1 SGHRS and CDR2 YFSETQ come from the germline V gene. The CDR3 contains 14 residues. Trimming removed 5 bases from V and 5 bases from J; junction bases left unmatched: 8. The CDR3 DNA follows: TGCGCCAGCAGGCAGGGGGCGTCGGGGACTGAAGCTTTCTTT. Translated: CASRQGASGTEAFF.